This T cell receptor beta chain was obtained from a study of read filtering for tumor transcriptome and immune sequencing. From about 400 ng of RNA, a library with molecular barcoded alpha/delta and beta/gamma adaptors was made. TCRdb ran MiXCR on the reads and lists one entry per CDR3 protein. The sample shows approximately 62,000 distinct CDR3 sequences, roughly 19% of them seen only once. This clonotype was seen repeatedly, ten times or more. The CDR3 has 18 residues. Losses at the gene ends were 1 base for V and 5 bases for J; bases not matched to a gene: 15. CDR1 SGHAT and CDR2 FQNNGV come from the germline V gene.

The sequenced material came from a population of CD138-negative cells sorted from bone marrow. This sequence originates from a donor at least 40 years old with multiple myeloma. The chain links TRBV11-2 to TRBJ2-3; 7 bases line up with TRBD2. In DNA form, the CDR3 reads TGTGCCAGCAGCTTAGTGACGACGGGCGCGGGGGAAGTAGATACGCAGTATTTT. Encoded protein: CASSLVTTGAGEVDTQYF.